The clone carrying this TCR beta chain was seen more than once but under ten times. The source of the sample is a study of blood T cell repertoires in COVID-19. The wider study: Donors in the United States, Italy and Spain gave samples during acute or convalescent COVID-19. Sample material is recorded as cDNA or gDNA derived from T cells, B-cell-depleted T cells, or PBMCs.

Followed over time, Seattle patients had been enrolled while infection was active. Unmatched junction bases numbered 7, after V lost 4 bases and J lost 7 bases. The CDR3 length is 15 residues. CDR1 is MGHRA and CDR2 is YSYEKL in the germline V gene. Assay used: immunoSEQ multiplex PCR; TCRdb lists only in-frame clones, some missing. Counted here are roughly 180,000 clones, about 81% occurring once; the ten biggest clones make up approximately 10%. This chain connects TRBV4-1 to TRBJ2-7, with TRBD2 matching 13 bases. The receptor's source is a woman older than 75 with COVID-19, enrolled during active disease. Specimen: peripheral blood. The CDR3: CASSPQGLAGVEQYF. The CDR3 bases are TGCGCCAGCAGCCCTCAAGGACTAGCGGGAGTAGAGCAGTACTTC.